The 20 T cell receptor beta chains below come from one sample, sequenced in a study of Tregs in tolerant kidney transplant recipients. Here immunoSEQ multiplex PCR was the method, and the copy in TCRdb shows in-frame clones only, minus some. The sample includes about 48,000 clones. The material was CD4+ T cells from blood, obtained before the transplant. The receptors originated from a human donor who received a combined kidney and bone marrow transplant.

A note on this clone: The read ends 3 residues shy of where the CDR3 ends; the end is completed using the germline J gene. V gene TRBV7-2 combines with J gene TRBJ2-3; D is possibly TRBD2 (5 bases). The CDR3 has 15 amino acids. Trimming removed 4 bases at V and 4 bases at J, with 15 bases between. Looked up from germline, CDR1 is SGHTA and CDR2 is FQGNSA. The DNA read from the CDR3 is TGTGCCAGCAGCTCCACATTAGCCGGGGCAGATACG. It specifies CASSSTLAGADT. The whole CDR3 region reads CASSSTLAGADTQYF.

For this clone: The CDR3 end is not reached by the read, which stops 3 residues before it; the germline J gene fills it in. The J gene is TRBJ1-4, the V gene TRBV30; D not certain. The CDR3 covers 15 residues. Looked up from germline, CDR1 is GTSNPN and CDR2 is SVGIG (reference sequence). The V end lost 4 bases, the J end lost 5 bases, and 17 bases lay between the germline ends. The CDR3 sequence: CAWNLDGRENEKLFF. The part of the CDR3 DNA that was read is TGTGCCTGGAACCTAGACGGCCGAGAGAATGAAAAA.

CDR3 amino acids: CASSLGGEQPQHF. The DNA read from the CDR3 is TGTGCCAGCAGCTTAGGGGGGGAGCAGCCC. The chain joins TRBV7-2 to TRBJ1-5; TRBD1 is a possible D gene (5 bases). The read finishes 3 residues shy of the CDR3 end, and the germline J gene is used to complete it. The germline V gene encodes CDR1 SGHTA and CDR2 FQGNSA. This CDR3 is 13 amino acids long. With 1 base removed from V and 7 bases from J, the gap between germline ends came to 8 bases.

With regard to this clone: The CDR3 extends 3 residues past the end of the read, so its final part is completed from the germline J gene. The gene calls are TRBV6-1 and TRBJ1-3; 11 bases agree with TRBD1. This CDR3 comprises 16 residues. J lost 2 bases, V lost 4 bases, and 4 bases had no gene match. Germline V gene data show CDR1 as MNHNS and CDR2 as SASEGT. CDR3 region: CASSGPGQGAGNTIYF. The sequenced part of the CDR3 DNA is TGTGCCAGCAGTGGCCCGGGACAGGGGGCTGGAAACACC.

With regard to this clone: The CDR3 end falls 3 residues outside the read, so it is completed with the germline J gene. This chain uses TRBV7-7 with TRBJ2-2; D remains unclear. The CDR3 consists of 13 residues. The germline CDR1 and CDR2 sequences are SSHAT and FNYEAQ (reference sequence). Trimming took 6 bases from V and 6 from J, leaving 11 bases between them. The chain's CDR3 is CASSYSEAGELFF. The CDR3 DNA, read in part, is TGTGCCAGCAGTTACAGTGAAGCCGGGGAG. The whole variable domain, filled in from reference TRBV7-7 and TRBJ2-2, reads GAGVSQSPRYKVTKRGQDVTLRCDPISSHATLYWYQQALGQGPEFLTYFNYEAQPDKSGLPSDRFSAERPEGSISTLTIQRTEQRDSAMYRCASSYSEAGELFFGEGSRLTVL.

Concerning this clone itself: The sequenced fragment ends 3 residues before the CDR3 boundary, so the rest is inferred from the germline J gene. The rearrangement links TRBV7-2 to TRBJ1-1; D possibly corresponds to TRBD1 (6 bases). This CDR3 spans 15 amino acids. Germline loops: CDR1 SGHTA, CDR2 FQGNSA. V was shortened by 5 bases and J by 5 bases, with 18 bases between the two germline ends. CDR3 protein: CASSRWGGAGTEAFF. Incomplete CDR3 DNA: TGTGCCAGCAGCCGGTGGGGGGGCGCGGGTACTGAA.

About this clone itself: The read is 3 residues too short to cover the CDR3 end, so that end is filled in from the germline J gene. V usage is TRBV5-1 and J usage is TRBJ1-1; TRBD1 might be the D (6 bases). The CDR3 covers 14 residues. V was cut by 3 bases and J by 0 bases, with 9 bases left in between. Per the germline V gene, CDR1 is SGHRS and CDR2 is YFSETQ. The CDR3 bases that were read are TGCGCCAGCAGCTCGGGACAATTGAACACTGAA. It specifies CASSSGQLNTE. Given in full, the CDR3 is CASSSGQLNTEAFF.

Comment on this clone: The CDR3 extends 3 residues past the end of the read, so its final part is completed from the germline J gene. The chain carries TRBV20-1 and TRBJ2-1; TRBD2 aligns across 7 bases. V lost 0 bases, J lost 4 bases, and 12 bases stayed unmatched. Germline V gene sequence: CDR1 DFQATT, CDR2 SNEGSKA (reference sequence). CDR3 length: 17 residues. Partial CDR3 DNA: TGCAGTGCTAGAGATCTCGGCCGGGGGACTACTTACAATGAG. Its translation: CSARDLGRGTTYNE. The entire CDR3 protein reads CSARDLGRGTTYNEQFF.

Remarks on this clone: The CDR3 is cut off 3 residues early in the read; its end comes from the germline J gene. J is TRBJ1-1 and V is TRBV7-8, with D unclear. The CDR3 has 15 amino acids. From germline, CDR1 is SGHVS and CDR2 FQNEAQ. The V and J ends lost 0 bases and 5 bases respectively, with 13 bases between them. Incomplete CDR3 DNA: TGTGCCAGCAGCTTAGCGCGAGGGCCGGGGACTGAA. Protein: CASSLARGPGTE. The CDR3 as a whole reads CASSLARGPGTEAFF.

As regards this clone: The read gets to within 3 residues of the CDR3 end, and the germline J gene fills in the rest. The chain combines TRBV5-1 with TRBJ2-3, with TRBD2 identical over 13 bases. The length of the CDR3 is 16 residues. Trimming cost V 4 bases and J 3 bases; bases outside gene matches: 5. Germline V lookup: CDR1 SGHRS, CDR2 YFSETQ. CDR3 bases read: TGCGCCAGCAGCGTCGGGACTAGCGGGGAAACAGATACG. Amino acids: CASSVGTSGETDT. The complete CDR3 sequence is CASSVGTSGETDTQYF.

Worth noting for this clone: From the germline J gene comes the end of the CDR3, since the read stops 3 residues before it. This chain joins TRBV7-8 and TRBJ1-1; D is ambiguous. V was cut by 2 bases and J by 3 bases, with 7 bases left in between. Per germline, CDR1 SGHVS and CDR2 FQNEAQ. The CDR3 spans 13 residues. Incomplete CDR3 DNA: TGTGCCAGCAGCTTATCTGCGGACACTGAA. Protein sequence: CASSLSADTE. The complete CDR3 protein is CASSLSADTEAFF.

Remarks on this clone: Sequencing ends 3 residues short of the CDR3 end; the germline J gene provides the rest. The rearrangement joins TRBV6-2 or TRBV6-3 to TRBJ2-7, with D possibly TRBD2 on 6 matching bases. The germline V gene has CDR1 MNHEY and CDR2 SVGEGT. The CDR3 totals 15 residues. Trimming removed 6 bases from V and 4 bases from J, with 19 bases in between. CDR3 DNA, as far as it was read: TGTGCCAGCAGAGTCGACGGGCCTCGGGGGTACGAG. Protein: CASRVDGPRGYE. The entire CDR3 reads CASRVDGPRGYEQYF.

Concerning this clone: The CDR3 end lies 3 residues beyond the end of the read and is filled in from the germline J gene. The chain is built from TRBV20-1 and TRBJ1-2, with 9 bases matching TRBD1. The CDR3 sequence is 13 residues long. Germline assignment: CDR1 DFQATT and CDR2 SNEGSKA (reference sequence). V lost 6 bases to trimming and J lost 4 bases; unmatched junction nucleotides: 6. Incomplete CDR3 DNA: TGCAGTGCAACACAGGGGGCCGTCTATGGC. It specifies CSATQGAVYG. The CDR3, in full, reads CSATQGAVYGYTF.

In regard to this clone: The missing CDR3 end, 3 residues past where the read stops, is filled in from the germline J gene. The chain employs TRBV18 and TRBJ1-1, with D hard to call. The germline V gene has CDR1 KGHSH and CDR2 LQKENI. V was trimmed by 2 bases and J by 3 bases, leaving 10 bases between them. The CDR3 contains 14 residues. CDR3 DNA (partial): TGTGCCAGCTCACCAGGGTTCCGGGACACTGAA. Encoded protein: CASSPGFRDTE. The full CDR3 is CASSPGFRDTEAFF.

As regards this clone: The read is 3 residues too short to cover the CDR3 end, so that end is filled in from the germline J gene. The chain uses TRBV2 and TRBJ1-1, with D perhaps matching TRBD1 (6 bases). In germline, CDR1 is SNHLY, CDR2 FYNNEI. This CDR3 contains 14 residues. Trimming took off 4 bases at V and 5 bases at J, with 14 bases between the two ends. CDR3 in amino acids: CASSVQGSRTEAFF. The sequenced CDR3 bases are TGTGCCAGCAGTGTTCAGGGGTCGCGGACTGAA.

CDR3 loop: CASSTRQGSNQPQHF. The sequenced part of the CDR3 DNA is TGTGCCAGCTCAACTCGACAGGGATCGAATCAGCCC. This chain links TRBV18 with TRBJ1-5; 7 bases line up with TRBD1. The observed sequence ends 3 residues before the CDR3 terminus, with the missing tail filled in from the germline J gene. The CDR3 has 15 amino acids. Trimming took 5 bases from V and 4 from J; bases not matched to a gene: 8. Germline V gene lookup returns CDR1 KGHSH and CDR2 LQKENI. Together with reference TRBV18 and TRBJ1-5, the CDR3 gives the full variable domain: NAGVMQNPRHLVRRRGQEARLRCSPMKGHSHVYWYRQLPEEGLKFMVYLQKENIIDESGMPKERFSAEFPKEGPSILRIQQVVRGDSAAYFCASSTRQGSNQPQHFGDGTRLSIL.

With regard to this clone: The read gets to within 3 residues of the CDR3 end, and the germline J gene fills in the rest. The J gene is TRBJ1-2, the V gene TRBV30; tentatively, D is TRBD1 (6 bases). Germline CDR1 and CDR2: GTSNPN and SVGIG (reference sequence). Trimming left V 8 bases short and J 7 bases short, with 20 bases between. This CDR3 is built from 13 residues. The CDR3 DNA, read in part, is TGTGCCGGAACAGGGAGTGCCAAGGTTGGC. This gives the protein CAGTGSAKVG. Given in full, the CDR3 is CAGTGSAKVGYTF.

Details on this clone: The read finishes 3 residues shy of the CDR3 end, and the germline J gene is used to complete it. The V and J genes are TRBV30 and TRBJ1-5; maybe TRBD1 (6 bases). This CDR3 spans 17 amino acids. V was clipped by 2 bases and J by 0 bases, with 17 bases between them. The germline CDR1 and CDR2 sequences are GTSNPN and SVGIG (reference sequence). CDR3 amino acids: CAWSSLLGTSSNQPQHF. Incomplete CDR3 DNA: TGTGCCTGGAGTTCACTTCTCGGGACAAGTAGCAATCAGCCC.

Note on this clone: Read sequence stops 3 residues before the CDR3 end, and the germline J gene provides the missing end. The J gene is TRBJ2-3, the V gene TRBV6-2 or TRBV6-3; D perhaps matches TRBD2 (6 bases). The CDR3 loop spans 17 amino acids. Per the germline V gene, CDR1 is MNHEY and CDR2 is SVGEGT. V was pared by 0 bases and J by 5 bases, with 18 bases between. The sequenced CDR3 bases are TGTGCCAGCAGTTACTCGCAAAGCGGGCGGCAGGAAGATACG. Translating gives CASSYSQSGRQEDT. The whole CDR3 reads CASSYSQSGRQEDTQYF.

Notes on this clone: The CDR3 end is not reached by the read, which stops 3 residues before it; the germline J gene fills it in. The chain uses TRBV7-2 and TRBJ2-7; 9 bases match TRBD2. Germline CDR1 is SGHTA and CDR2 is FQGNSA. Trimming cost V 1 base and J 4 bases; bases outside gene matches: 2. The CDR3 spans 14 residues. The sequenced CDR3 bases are TGTGCCAGCAGCTTAGGGAGCGGGAGGTACGAG. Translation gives CASSLGSGRYE. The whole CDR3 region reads CASSLGSGRYEQYF.